These 18 T cell receptor beta chains originate from one sample sequenced in a study of metastatic and nonmetastatic thyroid tumors. Every patient underwent thyroid surgery untreated. TCRdb used MiXCR to call clones anew from the PCR reads. The table includes about 92,000 clones, under 15% detected once. The sequencing sample was made of blood. The receptors stem from a female donor with papillary thyroid cancer or a benign thyroid nodule (not recorded which). Some clones in this sample may be carry-over from other donors' samples.

The table lists this clone with many counts. This chain joins TRBV6-5 and TRBJ2-5; D gene ambiguous. The germline V gene has CDR1 MNHEY and CDR2 SVGAGI. The CDR3 consists of 14 residues. V was cut by 0 bases and J by 8 bases, with 13 bases left in between. The CDR3 DNA is TGTGCCAGCAGTTACTCGAAAATAGATGGAACCCAGTACTTC. The encoded protein is CASSYSKIDGTQYF.

This clone came up many times. The chain recombines TRBV7-9 with TRBJ2-1, with 9 positions matching TRBD1. The V segment lost 5 bases and the J segment 6 bases; nucleotides outside the gene matches: 2. Germline V CDR1 and CDR2: SEHNR, FQNEAQ (reference sequence). The CDR3 sequence is 13 residues long. The CDR3 loop is CASSRTGVNEQFF. DNA for the CDR3: TGTGCCAGCAGCCGGACAGGGGTCAATGAGCAGTTCTTC.

This clone was found many times. The gene calls are TRBV28 and TRBJ1-5; 7 bases are shared with TRBD1. Trimming removed 8 bases from V and 1 base from J; junction bases left unmatched: 17. CDR1 is MDHEN and CDR2 is SYDVKM in the germline V gene. This CDR3 comprises 18 residues. CDR3 sequence: CASEGQWAPWASNQPQHF. CDR3 DNA sequence: TGTGCCAGCGAGGGACAGTGGGCACCGTGGGCGAGCAATCAGCCCCAGCATTTT.

With respect to this clone: Just one base apart from a much larger clone, this may be a read error. Other DNA sequences of this sample code for an identical CDR3. The V and J genes are TRBV19 and TRBJ2-5; 9 bases are shared with TRBD1. This CDR3 contains 15 residues. V gave up 5 bases and J gave up 2 bases; unmatched junction bases: 6. Germline CDR1 is LNHDA and CDR2 is SQIVND (reference sequence). CDR3 bases: TGTGCCAGTAGTTTGGGACAGGGTGGTCAAGAGACCCAGTACTTC. It specifies CASSLGQGGQETQYF. Variable domain in full (rest from reference TRBV19 and TRBJ2-5): DGGITQSPKYLFRKEGQNVTLSCEQNLNHDAMYWYRQDPGQGLRLIYYSQIVNDFQKGDIAEGYSVSREKKESFPLTVTSAQKNPTAFYLCASSLGQGGQETQYFGPGTRLLVL.

This clone was seen many times. One end of the junction fails to match germline, which may point to a read error. This chain uses TRBV18 with TRBJ1-3; D unresolved. Germline lookup yields CDR1 KGHSH and CDR2 LQKENI. The CDR3 is 15 amino acids. CDR3 DNA: TGTACCAGCTCACCACCGTCTCTTTCCGGAAACACCATATATTTT. Encoded protein: CTSSPPSLSGNTIYF.

This clone was seen at least ten times. The chain employs TRBV28 and TRBJ1-2; 10 bases line up with TRBD1. The CDR3 totals 16 residues. Germline V lookup: CDR1 MDHEN, CDR2 SYDVKM. The V segment lost 4 bases and the J segment 5 bases; nucleotides outside the gene matches: 10. In DNA, the CDR3 is TGTGCCAGCAGTTATGTTGAGGGACAGGGGCCTTATGGCTACACCTTC. The encoded protein is CASSYVEGQGPYGYTF.

Points on this clone: A much larger clone differs from this one at a single base, so this may be a read error. The sample holds other DNA sequences that translate to the same CDR3. The chain combines TRBV14 with TRBJ1-5, with D possibly being TRBD1 (6 bases). Trimming stripped 1 base from V and 6 bases from J, with 25 bases between. This CDR3 is built from 19 residues. Germline lookup yields CDR1 SGHDN and CDR2 FVKESK. CDR3 sequence (DNA): TGTGCCAGCAGCCAAGGTGTGGACAGCCTGATCCACGGAAGTCAGCCCCAGCATTTT. This sequence encodes CASSQGVDSLIHGSQPQHF.

The sample holds a few counts of this clone. This chain connects TRBV2 to TRBJ2-5, with 10 bases identical to TRBD2. Losses at the gene ends were 7 bases for V and 7 bases for J; bases not matched to a gene: 12. Germline values: CDR1 SNHLY, CDR2 FYNNEI. The CDR3 spans 15 residues. DNA of the CDR3: TGTGCCAGCATTCTCCTTACTAGCGGGGTCGGGACCCAGTACTTC. Its protein product is CASILLTSGVGTQYF.

This clone has at least ten counts. The chain uses TRBV13 and TRBJ2-1; TRBD1 agrees at 12 bases. Germline V gene sequence: CDR1 PRHDT, CDR2 FYEKMQ (reference sequence). The CDR3 loop spans 14 amino acids. V lost 6 bases, J lost 8 bases, and 5 bases stayed unmatched. CDR3 nucleotide sequence: TGTGCCAGCAGTTGGGACAGGGGGCTCTATGAGCAGTTCTTC. Protein sequence: CASSWDRGLYEQFF. The entire variable domain, with the rest obtained from reference TRBV13 and TRBJ2-1, is as follows: AAGVIQSPRHLIKEKRETATLKCYPIPRHDTVYWYQQGPGQDPQFLISFYEKMQSDKGSIPDRFSAQQFSDYHSELNMSSLELGDSALYFCASSWDRGLYEQFFGPGTRLTVL.

In this sample, this clone turned up many times. The chain joins TRBV11-1 to TRBJ2-3; D is possibly TRBD1 or TRBD2 (7 bases each). The ends were cut back, 5 bases at V and 5 bases at J, with 17 bases in the middle. The germline V gene encodes CDR1 SGHAT and CDR2 FQDESV (reference sequence). This CDR3 contains 15 residues. In DNA, the CDR3 is TGTGCCAGCAGCCCCCCAGGGGGGGCCCAAGATACGCAGTATTTT. Translated: CASSPPGGAQDTQYF.

There are many counts of this clone. V gene TRBV2 combines with J gene TRBJ2-3; perhaps TRBD2 as D (6 bases). Per the germline V gene, CDR1 is SNHLY and CDR2 is FYNNEI. This CDR3 contains 14 residues. V was trimmed by 2 bases and J by 2 bases, leaving 8 bases between them. CDR3 nucleotides: TGTGCCAGCAGTGAACGGGAGCTCACAGATACGCAGTATTTT. Protein sequence: CASSERELTDTQYF.

This clone occurred many times. The rearrangement joins TRBV7-2 to TRBJ1-1, with D unresolved. Germline CDR1 and CDR2: SGHTA and FQGNSA. This CDR3 is 20 amino acids long. Trimming took 0 bases from V and 2 from J, leaving 25 bases between them. CDR3 sequence (DNA): TGTGCCAGCAGCTTAGCTTGGGCTACGTTGAAAATTTGGGAAAACACTGAAGCTTTCTTT. It codes for CASSLAWATLKIWENTEAFF.

This clone has only a few counts. The chain combines TRBV6-5 with TRBJ2-7; D not certain. The germline CDR1 and CDR2 sequences are MNHEY and SVGAGI. The CDR3 is 12 amino acids. V was shortened by 5 bases and J by 1 base, with 6 bases between the two germline ends. The CDR3: CASSGFSYEQYF. The CDR3 region has the DNA TGTGCCAGCAGTGGGTTTTCCTACGAGCAGTACTTC.

This clone was seen at least ten times. The chain has TRBV3-1 and TRBJ2-5, with D unresolved. This CDR3 comprises 12 residues. Trimming stripped 2 bases from V and 7 bases from J, with 8 bases between. Germline values: CDR1 LGHDT, CDR2 YNNKEL (reference sequence). CDR3 in DNA: TGTGCCAGCAGCCAACCCTCCGGGACCCAGTACTTC. Translation gives CASSQPSGTQYF.

This clone has more than one count but fewer than ten. The chain combines TRBV28 with TRBJ2-5, with D perhaps given as TRBD1 or TRBD2 (5 bases each). The CDR3 loop spans 13 amino acids. Germline V gene lookup returns CDR1 MDHEN and CDR2 SYDVKM. V was cut by 5 bases and J by 9 bases, with 16 bases left in between. In nucleotides, the CDR3 is TGTGCCAGCAGTGTCGGGGACGCCGGGGCCCAGTACTTC. Protein: CASSVGDAGAQYF.

This clone appeared many times. The rearrangement joins TRBV28 to TRBJ2-2, with no clear D. Deletions cut 6 bases from V and 1 base from J, with 12 bases between. This CDR3 is 15 amino acids long. In germline, CDR1 is MDHEN, CDR2 SYDVKM. CDR3 in amino acids: CASSKGSGNTGELFF. The CDR3 DNA sequence: TGTGCCAGCAGCAAGGGAAGTGGGAACACCGGGGAGCTGTTTTTT.

The J gene is TRBJ2-7, the V gene TRBV6-1, with unresolved D. This CDR3 is built from 16 residues. V lost 3 bases to trimming and J lost 4 bases, with 19 bases between them. Germline CDR1 and CDR2: MNHNS and SASEGT. DNA for the CDR3: TGTGCCAGCAGTGATCCTATACGGTACACCTTGTACGAGCAGTACTTC. Protein: CASSDPIRYTLYEQYF.

Ten or more counts support this clone. Distinct nucleotide sequences in the sample also encode this CDR3. In DNA, the CDR3 is TGTGCCAGTTCGGGGGATCCAGCGGGGAGAGATACGCAGTATTTT. It encodes CASSGDPAGRDTQYF. This chain uses TRBV12-3 or TRBV12-4 with TRBJ2-3; 7 bases agree with TRBD2. The CDR3 is 15 amino acids. The junction had 14 bases not matched to a gene; V was cut back by 9 bases and J by 5 bases.